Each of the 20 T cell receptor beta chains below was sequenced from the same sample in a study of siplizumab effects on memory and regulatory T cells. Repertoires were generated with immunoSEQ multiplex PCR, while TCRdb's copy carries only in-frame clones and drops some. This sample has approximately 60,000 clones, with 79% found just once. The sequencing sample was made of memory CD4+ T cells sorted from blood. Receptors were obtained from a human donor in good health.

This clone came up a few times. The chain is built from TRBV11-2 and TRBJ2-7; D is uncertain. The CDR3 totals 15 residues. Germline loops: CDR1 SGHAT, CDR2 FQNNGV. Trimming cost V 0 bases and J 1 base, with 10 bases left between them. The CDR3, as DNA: TGTGCCAGCAGCTTAGACCAGGTAGAGTCCTACGAGCAGTACTTC. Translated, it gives CASSLDQVESYEQYF.

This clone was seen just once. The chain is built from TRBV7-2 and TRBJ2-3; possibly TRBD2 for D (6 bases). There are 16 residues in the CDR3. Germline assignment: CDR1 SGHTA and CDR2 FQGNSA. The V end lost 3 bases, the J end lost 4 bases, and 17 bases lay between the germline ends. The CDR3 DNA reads TGTGCCAGCAGCTTGGGGCTTGGGCGGGGCGCAGATACGCAGTATTTT. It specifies CASSLGLGRGADTQYF. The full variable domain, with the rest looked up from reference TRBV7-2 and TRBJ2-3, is GAGVSQSPSNKVTEKGKDVELRCDPISGHTALYWYRQSLGQGLEFLIYFQGNSAPDKSGLPSDRFSAERTGGSVSTLTIQRTQQEDSAVYLCASSLGLGRGADTQYFGPGTRLTVL.

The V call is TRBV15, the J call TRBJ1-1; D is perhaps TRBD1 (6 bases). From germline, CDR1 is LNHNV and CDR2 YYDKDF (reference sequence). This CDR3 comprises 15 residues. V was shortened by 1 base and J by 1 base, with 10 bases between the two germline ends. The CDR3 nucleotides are TGTGCCACCAGCAGAGGCGGGGGGGCGAACACTGAAGCTTTCTTT. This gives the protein CATSRGGGANTEAFF.

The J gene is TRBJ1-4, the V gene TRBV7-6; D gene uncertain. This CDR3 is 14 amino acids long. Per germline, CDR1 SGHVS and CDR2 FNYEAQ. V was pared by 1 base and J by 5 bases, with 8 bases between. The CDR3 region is CASSLGPDNEKLFF. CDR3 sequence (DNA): TGTGCCAGCAGCTTAGGACCCGACAATGAAAAACTGTTTTTT.

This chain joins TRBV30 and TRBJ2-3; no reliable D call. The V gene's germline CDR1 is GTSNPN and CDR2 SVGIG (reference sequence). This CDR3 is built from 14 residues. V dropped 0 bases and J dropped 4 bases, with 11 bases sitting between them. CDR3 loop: CAWSVRIASDTQYF. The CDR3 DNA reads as TGTGCCTGGAGTGTCCGAATAGCCTCAGATACGCAGTATTTT.

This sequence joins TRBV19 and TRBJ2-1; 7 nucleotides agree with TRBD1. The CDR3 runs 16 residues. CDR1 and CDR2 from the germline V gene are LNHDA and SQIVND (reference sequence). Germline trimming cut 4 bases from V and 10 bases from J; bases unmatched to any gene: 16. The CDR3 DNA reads TGTGCCAGTAGTACGGCTCGGGACAGATATTTGAGGGAGCAGTTCTTC. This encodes CASSTARDRYLREQFF.

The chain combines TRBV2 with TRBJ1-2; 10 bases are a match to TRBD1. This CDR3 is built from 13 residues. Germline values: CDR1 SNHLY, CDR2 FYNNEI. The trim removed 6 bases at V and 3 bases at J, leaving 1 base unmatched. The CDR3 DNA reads TGTGCCAGCAGGGGGACAGGGGACTATGGCTACACCTTC. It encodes CASRGTGDYGYTF. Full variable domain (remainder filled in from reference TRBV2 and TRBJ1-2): EPEVTQTPSHQVTQMGQEVILRCVPISNHLYFYWYRQILGQKVEFLVSFYNNEISEKSEIFDDQFSVERPDGSNFTLKIRSTKLEDSAMYFCASRGTGDYGYTFGSGTRLTVV.

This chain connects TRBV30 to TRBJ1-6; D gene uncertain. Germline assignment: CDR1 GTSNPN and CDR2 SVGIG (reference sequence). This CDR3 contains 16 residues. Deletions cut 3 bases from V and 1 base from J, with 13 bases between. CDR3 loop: CAWSIGILSYNSPLHF. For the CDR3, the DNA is TGTGCCTGGAGCATCGGGATTTTGTCCTATAATTCACCCCTCCACTTT.

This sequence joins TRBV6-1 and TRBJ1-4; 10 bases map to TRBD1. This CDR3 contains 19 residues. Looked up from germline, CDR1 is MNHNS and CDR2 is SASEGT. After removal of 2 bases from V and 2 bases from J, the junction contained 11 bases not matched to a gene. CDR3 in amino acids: CASSELGQGESRTNEKLFF. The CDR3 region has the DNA TGTGCCAGCAGTGAATTAGGACAGGGGGAATCGCGTACTAATGAAAAACTGTTTTTT.

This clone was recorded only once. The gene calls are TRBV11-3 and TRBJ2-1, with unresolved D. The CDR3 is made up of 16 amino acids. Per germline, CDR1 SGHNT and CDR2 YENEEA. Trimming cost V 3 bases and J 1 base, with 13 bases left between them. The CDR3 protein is CASSLEGTVSYNEQFF. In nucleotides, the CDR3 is TGTGCCAGCAGCTTGGAAGGTACAGTGTCCTACAATGAGCAGTTCTTC.

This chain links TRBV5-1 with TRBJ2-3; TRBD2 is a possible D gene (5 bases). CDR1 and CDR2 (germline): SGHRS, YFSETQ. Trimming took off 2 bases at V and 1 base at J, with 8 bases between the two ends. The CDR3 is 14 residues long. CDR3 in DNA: TGCGCCAGCAGCTTTTCCGGGGGCACAGATACGCAGTATTTT. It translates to CASSFSGGTDTQYF. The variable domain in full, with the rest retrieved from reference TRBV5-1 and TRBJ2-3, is KAGVTQTPRYLIKTRGQQVTLSCSPISGHRSVSWYQQTPGQGLQFLFEYFSETQRNKGNFPGRFSGRQFSNSRSEMNVSTLELGDSALYLCASSFSGGTDTQYFGPGTRLTVL.

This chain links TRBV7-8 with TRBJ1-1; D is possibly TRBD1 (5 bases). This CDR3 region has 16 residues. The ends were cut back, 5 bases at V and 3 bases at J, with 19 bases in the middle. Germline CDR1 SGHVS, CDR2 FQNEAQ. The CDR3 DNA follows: TGTGCCAGCAGCCCCGCGGCAGGGCTGGTCTACACTGAAGCTTTCTTT. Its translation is CASSPAAGLVYTEAFF.

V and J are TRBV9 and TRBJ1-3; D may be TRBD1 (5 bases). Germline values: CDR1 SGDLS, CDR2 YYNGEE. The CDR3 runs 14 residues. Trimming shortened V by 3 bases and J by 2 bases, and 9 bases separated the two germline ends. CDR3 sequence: CASSALGAGNTIYF. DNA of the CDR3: TGTGCCAGCAGCGCACTGGGGGCTGGAAACACCATATATTTT.

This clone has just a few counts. CDR3 sequence reads: CASSPVGGGALETQYF. CDR3 DNA: TGTGCCAGCAGCCCCGTTGGCGGGGGGGCCCTAGAGACCCAGTACTTC. The chain is built from TRBV7-7 and TRBJ2-5, with TRBD2 matching 9 bases. The CDR3 covers 16 residues. Germline trimming cut 5 bases from V and 4 bases from J; bases unmatched to any gene: 11. Germline V gene lookup returns CDR1 SSHAT and CDR2 FNYEAQ (reference sequence).

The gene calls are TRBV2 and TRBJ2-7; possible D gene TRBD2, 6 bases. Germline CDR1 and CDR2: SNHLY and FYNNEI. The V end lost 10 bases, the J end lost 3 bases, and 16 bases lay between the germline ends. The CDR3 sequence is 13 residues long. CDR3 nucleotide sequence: TGTGCCACTAAGATCGGGAGAGACTACGAGCAGTACTTC. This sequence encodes CATKIGRDYEQYF.

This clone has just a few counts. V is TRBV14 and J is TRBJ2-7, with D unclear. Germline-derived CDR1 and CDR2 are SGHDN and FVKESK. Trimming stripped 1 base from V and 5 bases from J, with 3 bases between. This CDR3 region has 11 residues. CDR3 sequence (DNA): TGTGCCAGCAGCCAAGTGGACGAGCAGTACTTC. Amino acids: CASSQVDEQYF.

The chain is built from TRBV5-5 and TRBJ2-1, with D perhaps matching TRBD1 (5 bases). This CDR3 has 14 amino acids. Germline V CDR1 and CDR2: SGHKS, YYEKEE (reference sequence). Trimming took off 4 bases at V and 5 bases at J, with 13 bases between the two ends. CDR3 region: CASSPTDKNNEQFF. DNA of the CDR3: TGTGCCAGCAGCCCCACGGACAAAAACAATGAGCAGTTCTTC.

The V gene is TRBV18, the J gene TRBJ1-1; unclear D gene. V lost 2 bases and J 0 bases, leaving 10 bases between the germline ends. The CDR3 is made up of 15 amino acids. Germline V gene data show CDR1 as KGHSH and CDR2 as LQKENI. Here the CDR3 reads CASSPANNMNTEAFF. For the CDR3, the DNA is TGTGCCAGCTCACCAGCGAACAACATGAACACTGAAGCTTTCTTT.

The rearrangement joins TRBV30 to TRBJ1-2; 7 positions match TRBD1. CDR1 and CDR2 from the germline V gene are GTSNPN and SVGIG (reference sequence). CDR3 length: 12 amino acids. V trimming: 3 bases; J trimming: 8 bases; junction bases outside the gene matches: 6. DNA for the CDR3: TGTGCCTGGAGCCCGGGACAGAGAGGCTACACCTTC. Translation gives CAWSPGQRGYTF.

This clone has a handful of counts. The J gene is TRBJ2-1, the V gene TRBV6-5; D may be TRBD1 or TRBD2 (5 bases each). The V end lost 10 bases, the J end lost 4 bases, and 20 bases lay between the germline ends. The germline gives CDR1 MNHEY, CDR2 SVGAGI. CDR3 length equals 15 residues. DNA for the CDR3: TGTGCCACCTGGGGACCGGATACGTTATACAATGAGCAGTTCTTC. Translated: CATWGPDTLYNEQFF.